The text below deals with one TCR beta chain. Its antigen remains unidentified. This sample is part of a study of neoadjuvant anti-PD-1 for oral cavity cancer. Across the whole study: Patients without progression received a fourth nivolumab dose around day 43, then surgical resection on days 50-56. Whole-study results and caveats: Non-responders to neoadjuvant nivolumab had significantly more clonal PBMC T cells than responders.

Germline CDR1 MNHEY, CDR2 SMNVEV (reference sequence). The CDR3 totals 16 residues. Trimming cost V 5 bases and J 1 base, with 15 bases left between them. Time point in this sample: after neoadjuvant nivolumab, at surgical resection. Patients had HPV-negative, locally advanced oral cavity squamous cell carcinoma. Clones were sequenced by immunoSEQ multiplex PCR, and TCRdb holds only the in-frame ones, with some missing. The table includes 55,000 to 75,000 clones, 86% detected once. The gene calls are TRBV27 and TRBJ2-1, with D perhaps matching TRBD1 (6 bases). The sequence was collected from a person between 35 and 79 years old with oral cavity squamous cell carcinoma. The specimen was PBMCs, collected after nivolumab (anti-PD-1) treatment. CDR3 in amino acids: CASSKRDTLSYNEQFF. CDR3 nucleotides: TGTGCCAGCAGTAAACGGGACACCCTTTCCTACAATGAGCAGTTCTTC.